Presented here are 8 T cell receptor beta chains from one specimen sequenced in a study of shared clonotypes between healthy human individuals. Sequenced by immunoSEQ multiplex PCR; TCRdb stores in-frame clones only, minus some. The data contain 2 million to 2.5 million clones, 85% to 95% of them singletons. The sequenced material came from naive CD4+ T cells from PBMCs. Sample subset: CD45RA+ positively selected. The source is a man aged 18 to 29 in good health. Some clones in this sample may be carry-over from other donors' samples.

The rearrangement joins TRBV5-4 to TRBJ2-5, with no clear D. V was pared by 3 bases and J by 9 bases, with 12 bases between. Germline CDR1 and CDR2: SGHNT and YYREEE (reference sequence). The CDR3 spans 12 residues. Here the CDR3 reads CASSSPIEAQYF. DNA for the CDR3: TGTGCCAGCAGCTCCCCAATTGAAGCCCAGTACTTC. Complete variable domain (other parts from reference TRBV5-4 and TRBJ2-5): ETGVTQSPTHLIKTRGQQVTLRCSSQSGHNTVSWYQQALGQGPQFIFQYYREEENGRGNFPPRFSGLQFPNYSSELNVNALELDDSALYLCASSSPIEAQYFGPGTRLLVL.

Here the CDR3 reads CASSYSVGDRNTIYF. CDR3 in DNA: TGTGCCAGCAGTTACTCTGTCGGGGACAGAAACACCATATATTTT. V and J are TRBV6-6 and TRBJ1-3, with D tentatively TRBD1 (6 bases). Trimming pared 0 bases from V and 5 bases from J, leaving 11 bases between. Looked up from germline, CDR1 is MNHNY and CDR2 is SVGAGI (reference sequence). The CDR3 runs to 15 residues.

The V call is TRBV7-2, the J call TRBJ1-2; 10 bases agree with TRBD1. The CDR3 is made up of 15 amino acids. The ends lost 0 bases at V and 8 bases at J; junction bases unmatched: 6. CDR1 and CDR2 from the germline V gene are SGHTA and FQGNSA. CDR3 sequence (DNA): TGTGCCAGCAGCTTAGCGCGAGGGACAGGGGACGGCTACACCTTC. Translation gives CASSLARGTGDGYTF. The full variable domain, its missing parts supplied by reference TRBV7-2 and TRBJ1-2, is GAGVSQSPSNKVTEKGKDVELRCDPISGHTALYWYRQSLGQGLEFLIYFQGNSAPDKSGLPSDRFSAERTGGSVSTLTIQRTQQEDSAVYLCASSLARGTGDGYTFGSGTRLTVV.

The CDR3 sequence: CASSLPRSSGNTIYF. As DNA, the CDR3 is TGTGCCAGCAGTTTACCGAGGAGCTCTGGAAACACCATATATTTT. V gene TRBV28 combines with J gene TRBJ1-3; D unclear. Trimming took 2 bases from V and 0 from J, leaving 8 bases between them. The CDR3 has 15 residues. The germline gives CDR1 MDHEN, CDR2 SYDVKM.

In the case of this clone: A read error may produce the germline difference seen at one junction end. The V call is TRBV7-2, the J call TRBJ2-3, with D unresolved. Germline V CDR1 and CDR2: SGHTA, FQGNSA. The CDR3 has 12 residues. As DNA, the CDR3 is TGTGCCAGCAGTTTAGGTGTAGATACGCAGTATTTT. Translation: CASSLGVDTQYF.

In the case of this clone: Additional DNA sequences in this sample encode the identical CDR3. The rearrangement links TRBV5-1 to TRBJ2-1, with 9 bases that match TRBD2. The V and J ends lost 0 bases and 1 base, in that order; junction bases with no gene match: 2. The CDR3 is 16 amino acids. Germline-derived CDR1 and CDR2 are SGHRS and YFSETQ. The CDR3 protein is CASSLVAGGSYNEQFF. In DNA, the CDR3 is TGCGCCAGCAGCTTGGTTGCGGGAGGGTCCTACAATGAGCAGTTCTTC.

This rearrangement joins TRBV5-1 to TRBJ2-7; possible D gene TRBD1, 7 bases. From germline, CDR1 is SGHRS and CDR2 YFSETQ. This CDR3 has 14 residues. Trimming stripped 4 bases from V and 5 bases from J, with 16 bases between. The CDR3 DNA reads TGCGCCAGCAGCGAGCTCGGCAGGGGGGACGAGCAGTACTTC. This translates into CASSELGRGDEQYF.

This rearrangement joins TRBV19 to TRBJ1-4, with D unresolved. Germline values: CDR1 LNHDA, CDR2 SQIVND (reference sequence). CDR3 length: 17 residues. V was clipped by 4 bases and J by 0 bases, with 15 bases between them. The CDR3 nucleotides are TGTGCCAGTAGTAATCAGCGATCCGCGGCAACTAATGAAAAACTGTTTTTT. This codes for CASSNQRSAATNEKLFF.